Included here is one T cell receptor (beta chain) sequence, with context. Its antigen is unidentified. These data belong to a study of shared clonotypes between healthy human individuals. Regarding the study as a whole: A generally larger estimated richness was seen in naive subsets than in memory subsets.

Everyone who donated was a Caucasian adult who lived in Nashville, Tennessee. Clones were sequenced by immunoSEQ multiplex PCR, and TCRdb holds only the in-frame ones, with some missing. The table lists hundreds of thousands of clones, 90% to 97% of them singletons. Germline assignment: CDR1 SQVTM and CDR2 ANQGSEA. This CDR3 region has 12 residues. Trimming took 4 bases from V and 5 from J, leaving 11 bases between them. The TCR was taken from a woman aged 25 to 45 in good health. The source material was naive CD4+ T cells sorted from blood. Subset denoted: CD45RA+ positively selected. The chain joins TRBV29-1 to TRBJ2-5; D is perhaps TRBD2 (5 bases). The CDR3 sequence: CSVALGSETQYF. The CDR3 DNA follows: TGCAGCGTTGCGCTGGGGAGTGAGACCCAGTACTTC.